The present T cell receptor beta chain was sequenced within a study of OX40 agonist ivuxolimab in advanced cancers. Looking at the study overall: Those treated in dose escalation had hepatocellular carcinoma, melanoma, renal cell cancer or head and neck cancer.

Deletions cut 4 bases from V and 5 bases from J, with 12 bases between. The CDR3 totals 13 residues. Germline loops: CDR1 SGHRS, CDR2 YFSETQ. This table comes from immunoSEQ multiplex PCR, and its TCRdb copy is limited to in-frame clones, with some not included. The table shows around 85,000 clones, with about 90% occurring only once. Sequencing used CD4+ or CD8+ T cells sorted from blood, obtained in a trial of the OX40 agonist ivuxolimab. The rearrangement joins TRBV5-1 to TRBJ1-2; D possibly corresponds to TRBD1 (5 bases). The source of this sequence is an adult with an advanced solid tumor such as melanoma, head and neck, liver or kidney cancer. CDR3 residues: CASSPGQEYGYTF. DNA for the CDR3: TGCGCCAGCAGCCCCGGACAAGAGTATGGCTACACCTTC.